This section outlines one T cell receptor beta chain sequence together with its context. Germline CDR1 SGHTA, CDR2 FQGNSA. This CDR3 comprises 17 residues. V was pared by 5 bases and J by 2 bases, with 10 bases of the junction left unmatched. The data belong to a study of blood T cell repertoires in COVID-19. The method was immunoSEQ multiplex PCR; TCRdb's version includes in-frame clones alone and lacks a portion of them. The data show 250,000 to 350,000 clones, approximately 85% seen once. The sequence derives from a human donor with COVID-19, enrolled during active disease. The donor label of this sample is uncertain. Sequencing used peripheral blood. This chain links TRBV7-2 with TRBJ2-7; TRBD2 matches at 12 bases. Here the CDR3 reads CASSPDRLAGEPYEQYF. The CDR3 DNA reads as TGTGCCAGCAGCCCGGACCGACTAGCGGGAGAGCCCTACGAGCAGTACTTC.